What follows are 5 T cell receptor beta chains derived from one specimen sequenced in a study of T-cell reconstitution after alpha-beta-depleted transplantation in children. The library targeted TCRbeta and was prepared with unique molecular identifiers. MiXCR, run by TCRdb on the PCR reads, gives a single entry per CDR3 protein. The table has hundreds of thousands of distinct CDR3 sequences, 9.9% seen once. The sequenced sample was PBMCs from the stem cell graft donor, obtained from the stem cell graft. The receptors stem from a human donor who donated a stem cell graft to a child with SCID.

The rearrangement uses TRBV5-1 and TRBJ2-3; 13 nucleotides agree with TRBD2. V dropped 3 bases and J dropped 1; count of bases not matched to a gene: 5. The CDR3 runs 17 residues. Germline assignment: CDR1 SGHRS and CDR2 YFSETQ. The CDR3 sequence: CASSSEGTSGGTDTQYF. CDR3 DNA: TGCGCCAGCAGCTCAGAAGGGACTAGCGGGGGCACAGATACGCAGTATTTT.

This clonotype was counted between two and nine times. The V and J genes are TRBV7-8 and TRBJ1-2, with 7 positions matching TRBD1. Germline trimming cut 5 bases from V and 4 bases from J; bases unmatched to any gene: 4. The CDR3 runs 13 residues. From germline, CDR1 is SGHVS and CDR2 FQNEAQ. CDR3 amino acids: CASSLGDSYGYTF. CDR3 DNA: TGTGCCAGCAGCCTGGGGGACAGCTATGGCTACACCTTC. Supplemented by reference TRBV7-8 and TRBJ1-2, the full variable domain reads GAGVSQSPRYKVAKRGQDVALRCDPISGHVSLFWYQQALGQGPEFLTYFQNEAQLDKSGLPSDRFFAERPEGSVSTLKIQRTQQEDSAVYLCASSLGDSYGYTFGSGTRLTVV.

There are many counts of this clonotype. This chain joins TRBV29-1 and TRBJ1-5; the D gene is possibly TRBD1 (5 bases). This CDR3 has 13 amino acids. Trimming stripped 5 bases from V and 3 bases from J, with 11 bases between. Germline V lookup: CDR1 SQVTM, CDR2 ANQGSEA. The CDR3 nucleotides read TGCAGCGTTTGGACGGACATCAATCAGCCCCAGCATTTT. Amino acid sequence: CSVWTDINQPQHF.

The rearrangement links TRBV7-8 to TRBJ2-5; D gene ambiguous. CDR1 and CDR2 from the germline V gene are SGHVS and FQNEAQ. This CDR3 is 14 amino acids long. Deletions cut 1 base from V and 3 bases from J, with 9 bases between. CDR3 region: CASSLGRVKETQYF. Here the CDR3 DNA reads TGTGCCAGCAGCTTAGGTCGGGTTAAAGAGACCCAGTACTTC.

This clonotype turned up a few times. The chain employs TRBV6-1 and TRBJ2-2; the match to TRBD1 covers 7 bases. V was pared by 6 bases and J by 0 bases, with 4 bases of the junction left unmatched. The CDR3 covers 15 residues. Germline V gene lookup returns CDR1 MNHNS and CDR2 SASEGT. The CDR3 coding sequence is TGTGCCAGCAGGGGACAGATCGCGAACACCGGGGAGCTGTTTTTT. This gives the protein CASRGQIANTGELFF.